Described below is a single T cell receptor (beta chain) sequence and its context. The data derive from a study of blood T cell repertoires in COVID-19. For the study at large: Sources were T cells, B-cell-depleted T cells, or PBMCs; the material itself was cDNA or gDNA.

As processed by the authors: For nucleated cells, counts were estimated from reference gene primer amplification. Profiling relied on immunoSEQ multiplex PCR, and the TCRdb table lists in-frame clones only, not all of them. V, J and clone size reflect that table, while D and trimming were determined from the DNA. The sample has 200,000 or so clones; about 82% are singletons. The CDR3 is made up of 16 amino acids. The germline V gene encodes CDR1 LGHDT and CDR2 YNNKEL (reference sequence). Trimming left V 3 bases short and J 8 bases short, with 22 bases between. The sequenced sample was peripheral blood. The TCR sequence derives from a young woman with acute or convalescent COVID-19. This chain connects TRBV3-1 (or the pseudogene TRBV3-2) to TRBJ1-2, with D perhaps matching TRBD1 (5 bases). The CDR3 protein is CASSHRGGGLRSGYTF. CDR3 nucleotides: TGTGCCAGCAGCCATAGGGGAGGAGGGCTTAGAAGCGGCTACACCTTC.